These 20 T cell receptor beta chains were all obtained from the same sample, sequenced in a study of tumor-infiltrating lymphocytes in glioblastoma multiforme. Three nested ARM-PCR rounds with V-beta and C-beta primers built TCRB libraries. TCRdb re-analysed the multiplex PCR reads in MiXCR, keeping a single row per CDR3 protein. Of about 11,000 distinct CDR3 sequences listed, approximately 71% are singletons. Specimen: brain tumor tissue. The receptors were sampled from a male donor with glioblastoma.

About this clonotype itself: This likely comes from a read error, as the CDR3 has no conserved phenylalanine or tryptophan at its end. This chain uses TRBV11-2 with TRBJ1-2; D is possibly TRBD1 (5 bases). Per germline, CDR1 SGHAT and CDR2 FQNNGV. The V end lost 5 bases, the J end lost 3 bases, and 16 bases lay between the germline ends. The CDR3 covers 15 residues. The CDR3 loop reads CASSQPTVIYYGYTL. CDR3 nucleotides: TGTGCCAGCAGCCAGCCGACAGTGATTTACTATGGCTACACCCTC.

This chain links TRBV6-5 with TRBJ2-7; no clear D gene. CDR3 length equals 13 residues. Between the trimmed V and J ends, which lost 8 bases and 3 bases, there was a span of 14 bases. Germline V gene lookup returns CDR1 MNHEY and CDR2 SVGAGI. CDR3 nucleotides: TGTGCCAGCTCCGTCCGTATCTTCTACGAGCAGTACTTC. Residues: CASSVRIFYEQYF.

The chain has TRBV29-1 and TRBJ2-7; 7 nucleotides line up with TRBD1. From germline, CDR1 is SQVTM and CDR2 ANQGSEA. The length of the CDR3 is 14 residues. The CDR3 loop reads CSVQGTEGFYEKYV. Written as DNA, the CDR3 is TGCAGTGTTCAAGGGACAGAGGGGTTCTACGAGAAGTACGTC.

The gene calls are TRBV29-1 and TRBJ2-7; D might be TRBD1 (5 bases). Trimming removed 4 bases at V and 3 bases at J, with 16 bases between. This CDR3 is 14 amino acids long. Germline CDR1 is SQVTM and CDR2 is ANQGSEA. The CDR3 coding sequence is TGCAGCGTTGTGGCGGACATGGGCTTCTACGAGCAGTACTTC. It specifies CSVVADMGFYEQYF.

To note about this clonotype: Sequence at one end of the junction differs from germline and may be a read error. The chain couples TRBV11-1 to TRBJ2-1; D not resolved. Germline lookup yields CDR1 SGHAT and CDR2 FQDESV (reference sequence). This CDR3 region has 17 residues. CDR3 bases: TGTGCCAGCAGCCACTTACTACCTGGCGGAAGGTCGAATGAACAGTTCTTC. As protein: CASSHLLPGGRSNEQFF.

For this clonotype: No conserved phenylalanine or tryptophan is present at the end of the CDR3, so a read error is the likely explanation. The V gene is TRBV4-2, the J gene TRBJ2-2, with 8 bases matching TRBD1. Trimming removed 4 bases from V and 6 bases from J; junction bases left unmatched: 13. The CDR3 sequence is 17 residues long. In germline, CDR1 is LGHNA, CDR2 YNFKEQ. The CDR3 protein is CASSPRAGQGSAGELFY. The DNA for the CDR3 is TGTGCCAGCAGCCCCCGTGCCGGACAGGGCAGCGCCGGGGAGCTGTTTTAC.

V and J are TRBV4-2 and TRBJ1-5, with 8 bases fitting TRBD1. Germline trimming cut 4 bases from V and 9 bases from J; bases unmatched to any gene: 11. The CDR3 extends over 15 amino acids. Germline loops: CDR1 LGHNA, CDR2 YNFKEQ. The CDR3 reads CASSRGQGTTWPQHF. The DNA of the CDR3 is TGTGCCAGCAGCCGAGGACAGGGTACGACTTGGCCCCAGCATTTT.

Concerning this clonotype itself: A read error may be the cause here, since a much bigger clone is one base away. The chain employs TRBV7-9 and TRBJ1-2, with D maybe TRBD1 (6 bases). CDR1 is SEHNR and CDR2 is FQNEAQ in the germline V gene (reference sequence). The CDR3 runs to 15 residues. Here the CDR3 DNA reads TGTGCCAGCAGCCAAACACAGGGCACCAACTATGGCTACATCTTC. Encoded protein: CASSQTQGTNYGYIF. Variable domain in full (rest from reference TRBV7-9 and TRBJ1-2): DTGVSQNPRHKITKRGQNVTFRCDPISEHNRLYWYRQTLGQGPEFLTYFQNEAQLEKSRLLSDRFSAERPKGSFSTLEIQRTEQGDSAMYLCASSQTQGTNYGYIFGSGTRLTVV.

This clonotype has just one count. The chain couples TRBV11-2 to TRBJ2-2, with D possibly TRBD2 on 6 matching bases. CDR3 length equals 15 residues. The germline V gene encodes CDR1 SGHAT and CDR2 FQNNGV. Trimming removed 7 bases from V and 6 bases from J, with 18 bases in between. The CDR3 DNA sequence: TGTGCCAGCATTGGCAAGCGGGCCGGAGCCGGGGAGCTGTTTTTT. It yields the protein CASIGKRAGAGELFF.

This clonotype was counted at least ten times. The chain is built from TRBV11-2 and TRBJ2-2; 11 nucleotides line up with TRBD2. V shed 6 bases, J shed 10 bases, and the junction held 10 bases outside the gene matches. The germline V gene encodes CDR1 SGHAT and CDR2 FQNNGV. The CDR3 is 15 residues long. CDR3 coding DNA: TGTGCCAGCAGGTCGGCACTAGCGGGAGTTGAGGAGCTGTTTTTT. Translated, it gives CASRSALAGVEELFF. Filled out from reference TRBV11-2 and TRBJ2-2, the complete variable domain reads EAGVAQSPRYKIIEKRQSVAFWCNPISGHATLYWYQQILGQGPKLLIQFQNNGVVDDSQLPKDRFSAERLKGVDSTLKIQPAKLEDSAVYLCASRSALAGVEELFFGEGSRLTVL.

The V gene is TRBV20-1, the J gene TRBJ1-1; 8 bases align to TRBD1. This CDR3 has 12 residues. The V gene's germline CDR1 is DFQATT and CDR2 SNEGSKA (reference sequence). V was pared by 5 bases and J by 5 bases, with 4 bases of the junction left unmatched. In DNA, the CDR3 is TGCAGTGCTTCAGGGGGCAGGACTGAAGCTTTCTTT. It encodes CSASGGRTEAFF.

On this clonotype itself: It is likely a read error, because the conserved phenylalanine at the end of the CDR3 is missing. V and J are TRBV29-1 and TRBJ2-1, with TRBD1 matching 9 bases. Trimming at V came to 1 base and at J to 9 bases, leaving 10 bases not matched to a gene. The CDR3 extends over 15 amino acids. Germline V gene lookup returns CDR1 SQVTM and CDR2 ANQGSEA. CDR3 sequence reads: CSVEGGGQGESEQFC. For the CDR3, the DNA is TGCAGCGTTGAAGGTGGGGGACAGGGAGAGAGTGAGCAGTTCTGC.

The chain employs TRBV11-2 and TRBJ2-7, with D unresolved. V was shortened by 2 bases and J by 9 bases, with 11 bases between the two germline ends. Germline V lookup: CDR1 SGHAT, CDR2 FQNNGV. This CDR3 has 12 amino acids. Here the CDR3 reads CASSLRPARQYF. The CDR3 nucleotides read TGTGCCAGCAGCTTAAGGCCCGCACGGCAGTACTTC.

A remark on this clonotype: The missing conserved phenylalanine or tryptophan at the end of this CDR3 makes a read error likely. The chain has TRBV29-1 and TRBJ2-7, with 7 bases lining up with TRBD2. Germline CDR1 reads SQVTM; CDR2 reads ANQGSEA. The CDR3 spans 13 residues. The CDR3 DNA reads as TGCAGCATCCAAACTAGCGACTCCTTCGAGCAGTACTTA. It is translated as CSIQTSDSFEQYL.

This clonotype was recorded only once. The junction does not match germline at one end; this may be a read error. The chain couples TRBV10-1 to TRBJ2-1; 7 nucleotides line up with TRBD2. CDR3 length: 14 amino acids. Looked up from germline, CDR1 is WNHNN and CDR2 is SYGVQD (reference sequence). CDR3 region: CASSSSGTWYEQFF. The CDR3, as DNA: TGTGCCAGCAGTTCCAGCGGGACGTGGTATGAGCAGTTCTTC.

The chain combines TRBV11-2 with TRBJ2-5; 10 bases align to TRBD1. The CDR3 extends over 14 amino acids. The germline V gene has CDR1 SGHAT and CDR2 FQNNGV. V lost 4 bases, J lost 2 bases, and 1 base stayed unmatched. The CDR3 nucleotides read TGTGCCAGCAGCTCGGGACAGGGGCAAGAGACCCAGTACTTC. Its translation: CASSSGQGQETQYF.

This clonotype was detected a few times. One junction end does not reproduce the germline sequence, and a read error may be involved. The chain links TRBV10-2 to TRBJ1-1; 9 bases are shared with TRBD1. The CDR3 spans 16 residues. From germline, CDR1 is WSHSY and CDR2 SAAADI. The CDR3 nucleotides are TGCGCCAGCAGTGAGTGGGGACAGGGAGGAAACACTGGAGCTTTCTTT. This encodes CASSEWGQGGNTGAFF.

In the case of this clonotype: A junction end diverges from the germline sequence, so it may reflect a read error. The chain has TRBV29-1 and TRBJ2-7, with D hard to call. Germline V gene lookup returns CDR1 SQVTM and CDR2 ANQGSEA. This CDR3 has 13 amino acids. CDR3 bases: TGCAGCGTCCAAATCAGCGACTCCTACGGGCAGTACTTC. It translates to CSVQISDSYGQYF.

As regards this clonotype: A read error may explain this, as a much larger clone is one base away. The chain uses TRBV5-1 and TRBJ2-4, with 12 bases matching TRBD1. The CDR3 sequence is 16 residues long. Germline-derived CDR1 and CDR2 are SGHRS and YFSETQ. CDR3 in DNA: TGCGCCGGCAGCACCCGGGACAGGGGGCGGCGGAACATTCAGTACTTC. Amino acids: CAGSTRDRGRRNIQYF.

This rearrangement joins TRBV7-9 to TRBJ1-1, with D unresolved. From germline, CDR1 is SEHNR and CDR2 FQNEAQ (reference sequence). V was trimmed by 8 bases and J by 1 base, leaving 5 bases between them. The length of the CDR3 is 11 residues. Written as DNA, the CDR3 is TGTGCCAGCGTGGCGAACACTGAAGCTTTCTTT. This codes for CASVANTEAFF.